A single sample gave rise to the 5 T cell receptor beta chains below, sequenced in a study of blood T cell repertoires in COVID-19. Repertoires were generated with immunoSEQ multiplex PCR, while TCRdb's copy carries only in-frame clones and drops some. The sample contains 280,000 or so clones, around 82% of which appear only once. Material: peripheral blood. These receptors originate from a woman in her forties or fifties who had recovered from COVID-19.

V is TRBV11-3 and J is TRBJ2-1; D possibly corresponds to TRBD1 (5 bases). The germline CDR1 and CDR2 sequences are SGHNT and YENEEA. The V gene lost 1 base and the J gene lost 8 bases, with 15 bases spanning the gap. The CDR3 has 15 residues. The CDR3 loop is CASSLGLGDRDEQFF. CDR3 sequence (DNA): TGTGCCAGCAGCTTAGGGCTAGGGGATAGGGATGAGCAGTTCTTC.

This chain uses TRBV27 with TRBJ1-4, with TRBD1 identical over 9 bases. V lost 5 bases, J lost 5 bases, and 6 bases stayed unmatched. This CDR3 contains 15 residues. CDR1 MNHEY and CDR2 SMNVEV come from the germline V gene (reference sequence). CDR3 loop: CASSPLDRGNEKLFF. In nucleotides, the CDR3 is TGTGCCAGCAGTCCCTTAGACAGGGGGAATGAAAAACTGTTTTTT.

This chain links TRBV3-1 (or the pseudogene TRBV3-2) with TRBJ1-4; D may be TRBD1 (5 bases). From germline, CDR1 is LGHDT and CDR2 YNNKEL (reference sequence). CDR3 size: 15 residues. V lost 1 base and J lost 8, with 14 bases in between. The CDR3 DNA reads TGTGCCAGCAGCCAAGGGTCTTCGGGGGGGGAAAAACTGTTTTTT. Translated: CASSQGSSGGEKLFF.

V and J are TRBV3-1 (or the pseudogene TRBV3-2) and TRBJ1-5, with D hard to call. Trimming removed 1 base at V and 6 bases at J, with 7 bases between. The CDR3 is made up of 13 amino acids. Germline V lookup: CDR1 LGHDT, CDR2 YNNKEL (reference sequence). The CDR3 DNA is TGTGCCAGCAGCCAAGCCCCCGGTCAGCCCCAGCATTTT. This gives the protein CASSQAPGQPQHF.

V is TRBV18 and J is TRBJ2-7, with 14 bases matching TRBD2. Germline V gives CDR1 KGHSH, CDR2 LQKENI. The CDR3 sequence is 16 residues long. Losses at the gene ends were 2 bases for V and 4 bases for J; bases not matched to a gene: 4. CDR3 amino acids: CASSPYWTSGGYEQYF. CDR3 DNA: TGTGCCAGCTCACCATACTGGACTAGCGGGGGGTACGAGCAGTACTTC.